Listed below are T cell receptor beta chains from one sample, sequenced in a study of blood T cell repertoires in COVID-19. Clones were sequenced by immunoSEQ multiplex PCR, and TCRdb holds only the in-frame ones, with some missing. The table records 150,000 to 200,000 clones, approximately 90% of them present only once. Sequenced input: PBMCs or T cells enriched from blood (not recorded which). These receptors came from a woman between 18 and 29 years old who had recovered from COVID-19. Each CDR3 is given with its conserved first and last residue. D genes are given only for firm matches. Size tells how often a clone was seen (once, few, many) or the class of an expanded clone, and some rows leave it out.

J | D | size | V | DNA | CDR3
TRBJ2-5 | . | . | TRBV27 | TGTGCCAGCAGTCCCCCCAGCCAAGAGACCCAGTACTTC | CASSPPSQETQYF
TRBJ2-3 | TRBD2 | . | TRBV3-1/TRBV3-2 | TGTGCCAGCAGCCAAGCACTAGCGGGAGGACCGGATACGCAGTATTTT | CASSQALAGGPDTQYF
TRBJ2-6 | . | . | TRBV18 | TGTGCCTCCCTGGGCGGGGCCAACGTCCTGACTTTC | CASLGGANVLTF
TRBJ1-4 | . | . | TRBV4-2 | TGTGCCAGCAGCCAAGGAGGCGGTCAACTGTTTTTT | CASSQGGGQLFF
TRBJ1-1 | . | . | TRBV7-9 | TGTGCCAGCAGCTTACCAGGGAGGGACACTGAAGCTTTCTTT | CASSLPGRDTEAFF
TRBJ2-1 | TRBD2 | . | TRBV19 | TGTGCCAGTTCATATAGCGGGAGTGGAAATGAGCAGTTCTTC | CASSYSGSGNEQFF
TRBJ2-7 | . | . | TRBV19 | TGTGCCAGTAGTATAGATCCCGCGGGCAGCTCCTACGAGCAGTACTTC | CASSIDPAGSSYEQYF
TRBJ1-4 | TRBD1 | . | TRBV27 | TGTGCCAGCAGCCCAGAGGGGGCTAGCGAAAAACTGTTTTTT | CASSPEGASEKLFF
TRBJ2-7 | . | once | TRBV2 | TGTGCCAGCAGTTTGACGGGTATCACCTACGAGCAGTACTTC | CASSLTGITYEQYF
TRBJ2-7 | TRBD2 | . | TRBV2 | TGTGCCAGCAGTGAAACAGGGCGGGGGGCCGAATACGAGCAGTACTTC | CASSETGRGAEYEQYF
TRBJ2-7 | TRBD1 | . | TRBV15 | TGTGCCACCAGCAGAGATCGACAGGGGTTTCGGGAGCAGTACTTC | CATSRDRQGFREQYF
TRBJ2-1 | TRBD2 | . | TRBV4-2 | TGTGCCAGCAGCCAAGGATCGGGGGGGAGCGTTAATGAGCAGTTCTTC | CASSQGSGGSVNEQFF
TRBJ2-5 | TRBD1 | few | TRBV29-1 | TGCAGCGCGGATGGGGGACAGGGGGCAAGAGAGACCCAGTACTTC | CSADGGQGARETQYF
TRBJ1-2 | TRBD1 | . | TRBV25-1 | TGTGCCAGCAGTGAACCACAGGGGGCGGCCTATGGCTACACCTTC | CASSEPQGAAYGYTF
TRBJ1-2 | TRBD1 | once | TRBV7-9 | TGTGCCAGCAGCCACAAGACAGGGTGGGGCTACACCTTC | CASSHKTGWGYTF
TRBJ2-7 | . | . | TRBV5-6 | TGTGCCAGCAGCTTATCCGGACAGCTGAGTACGAACCAGCAGTACTTC | CASSLSGQLSTNQQYF
TRBJ2-1 | TRBD2 | once | TRBV5-1 | TGCGCCAGCAGCTTGGGAGGTAGCGGGAGTGTAAATGAGCAGTTCTTC | CASSLGGSGSVNEQFF
TRBJ2-1 | TRBD2 | . | TRBV12-3/TRBV12-4 | TGTGCCAGCAGTTTCCGACTAGCGGACCCGCAGTTCTTC | CASSFRLADPQFF
TRBJ1-1 | . | . | TRBV27 | TGTGCCAGTAGGGTTCCAGGGTCGACTGAAGCTTTCTTT | CASRVPGSTEAFF
TRBJ2-2 | . | . | TRBV13 | TGTGCCAGCAGCTTATTGAGCGGGGAGCTGTTTTTT | CASSLLSGELFF
TRBJ2-7 | TRBD1 | . | TRBV5-4 | TGTGCCAGCAGCAGGAAGACAGGGTCGGGTTGGAGTTACGAGCAGTACTTC | CASSRKTGSGWSYEQYF
TRBJ2-1 | TRBD2 | . | TRBV7-9 | TGTGCCAGCAGCTCTACAGGACTAGCGGGCGCCCGGAATGAGCAGTTCTTC | CASSSTGLAGARNEQFF
TRBJ2-2 | TRBD1 | . | TRBV6-5 | TGTGCCAGCAGTTACTCTCGGGGGACAGGGACCGGGGAGCTGTTTTTT | CASSYSRGTGTGELFF
TRBJ1-5 | . | . | TRBV10-3 | TGTGCCATCAGTGATGGGCAGGGCAATCAGCCCCAGCATTTT | CAISDGQGNQPQHF
TRBJ1-1 | . | . | TRBV28 | TGTGCCAGCAGTTCCAGCCGCGGCAGCCTTAACACTGAAGCTTTCTTT | CASSSSRGSLNTEAFF